A selection of T cell receptor beta chains follows, all from one sample in a study of blood T cell repertoires in COVID-19. The table came from immunoSEQ multiplex PCR; TCRdb's copy has only in-frame clones and leaves some out. The table has about 67,000 clones, roughly 73% seen once. Source material: peripheral blood. The receptors derive from a woman in her fifties or sixties with acute or convalescent COVID-19. The CDR3 runs from the conserved cysteine through the conserved F or W. D genes are given only for firm matches. For some rows the clone size is stated as once, few or many, or as a class when expanded; others skip it.

- TRBJ2-2 medium-sized TRBV19 CASSIGPLGGELFF TGTGCCAGTAGTATAGGGCCCCTAGGCGGGGAGCTGTTTTTT
TRBD1 TRBJ2-5 - TRBV12-3/TRBV12-4 CASREGQTETQYF TGTGCCAGCCGAGAGGGACAGACGGAGACCCAGTACTTC
- TRBJ2-1 - TRBV30 CAWSGGDSYSYNEQFF TGTGCCTGGAGTGGCGGGGACAGCTACTCCTACAATGAGCAGTTCTTC
TRBD1 TRBJ1-4 - TRBV19 CATKTGLATNEKLFF TGTGCCACCAAGACAGGGCTCGCAACTAATGAAAAACTGTTTTTT
- TRBJ1-6 - TRBV6-5 CASRGSSPLHF TGTGCCAGCAGGGGGAGTTCACCCCTCCACTTT
- TRBJ1-3 - TRBV12-3/TRBV12-4 CASSLGPNTIYF TGTGCCAGCAGTTTAGGGCCAAACACCATATATTTT
TRBD1 TRBJ1-1 - TRBV12-5 CASGSPHQGGKGTEAFF TGTGCTAGTGGTTCCCCTCACCAGGGGGGAAAGGGCACTGAAGCTTTCTTT
TRBD1 TRBJ1-6 once TRBV19 CASSIQGDNSPLHF TGTGCCAGTAGTATACAGGGGGATAATTCACCCCTCCACTTT
- TRBJ2-1 once TRBV4-2 CASSQEAAGSPYNEQFF TGTGCCAGCAGCCAAGAAGCAGCGGGTTCTCCCTACAATGAGCAGTTCTTC
TRBD1 TRBJ1-2 - TRBV19 CASSAQGGDGYTF TGTGCCAGTAGTGCCCAGGGGGGCGATGGCTACACCTTC
TRBD1 TRBJ2-7 - TRBV6-2/TRBV6-3 CASSFDRGREQYF TGTGCCAGCAGCTTTGACAGGGGGCGAGAGCAGTACTTC
- TRBJ1-1 - TRBV13 CASSSAGITEAFF TGTGCCAGCAGTTCCGCAGGGATCACTGAAGCTTTCTTT
- TRBJ1-1 - TRBV18 CASSPPNLVVDTEAFF TGTGCCAGCTCACCACCAAATTTAGTGGTAGACACTGAAGCTTTCTTT
- TRBJ2-5 - TRBV7-9 CASSLQAGIETQYF TGTGCCAGCAGCTTACAGGCAGGGATAGAGACCCAGTACTTC
- TRBJ2-7 - TRBV9 CASSVGSGGWVEQYF TGTGCCAGCAGCGTAGGGTCAGGAGGATGGGTCGAGCAGTACTTC
- TRBJ2-7 - TRBV6-1 CASSDRGPSGEQYF TGTGCCAGCAGTGACCGGGGTCCAAGTGGGGAGCAGTACTTC
TRBD1 TRBJ2-5 - TRBV27 CATRRGQGGETQYF TGTGCCACCCGAAGGGGACAGGGAGGGGAGACCCAGTACTTC
TRBD1 TRBJ2-6 - TRBV30 CALDDRERANVLTF TGTGCCTTGGATGACAGGGAGAGGGCCAACGTCCTGACTTTC
TRBD2 TRBJ2-2 - TRBV13 CASSFLAEGKGTGELFF TGTGCCAGCAGCTTCCTAGCGGAGGGGAAAGGGACCGGGGAGCTGTTTTTT
TRBD1 TRBJ2-7 - TRBV28 CASSLGTGGSEQYF TGTGCCAGCAGCCTCGGGACAGGGGGCAGCGAGCAGTACTTC
- TRBJ2-7 - TRBV7-9 CASSFRPGQETYEQYF TGTGCCAGCAGCTTTAGGCCGGGACAAGAAACCTACGAGCAGTACTTC
- TRBJ1-6 - TRBV10-3 CAISESWTGGNSPLHF TGTGCCATCAGTGAGTCCTGGACTGGAGGTAATTCACCCCTCCACTTT
- TRBJ2-3 few TRBV30 CAWSTRNTDTQYF TGTGCCTGGAGTACGCGGAACACAGATACGCAGTATTTT
- TRBJ2-1 - TRBV28 CASSYPDNEQFF TGTGCCAGCAGTTACCCGGACAATGAGCAGTTCTTC
TRBD2 TRBJ2-7 - TRBV5-5 CASTLGLDYSYEQYF TGTGCCAGCACCTTGGGACTAGACTACTCCTACGAGCAGTACTTC
TRBD2 TRBJ2-5 - TRBV7-2 CASSLFSSGGTETQYF TGTGCCAGCAGCTTGTTTAGTAGCGGGGGGACGGAGACCCAGTACTTC
- TRBJ1-1 once TRBV5-1 CASSSQAGRTEAFF TGCGCCAGCAGCTCACAGGCAGGGAGGACTGAAGCTTTCTTT
TRBD2 TRBJ2-3 - TRBV11-2 CASSRMTSGELTDTQYF TGTGCCAGCAGCCGGATGACTAGCGGGGAACTCACAGATACGCAGTATTTT
- TRBJ2-2 once TRBV6-5 CASSYSHRVKNGELFF TGTGCCAGCAGTTACTCACACAGGGTGAAGAACGGGGAGCTGTTTTTT
TRBD2 TRBJ2-3 - TRBV9 CASSVVMGGKDTQYF TGTGCCAGCAGCGTAGTTATGGGGGGGAAAGATACGCAGTATTTT
TRBD1 TRBJ2-3 - TRBV3-1/TRBV3-2 CASSTGTGDTDTQYF TGTGCCAGCAGCACCGGGACAGGTGACACAGATACGCAGTATTTT
- TRBJ1-1 - TRBV6-1 CASSERGGTEAFF TGTGCCAGCAGTGAGAGGGGGGGGACTGAAGCTTTCTTT
- TRBJ1-2 - TRBV14 CATERGNYGYTF TGTGCCACAGAGCGAGGAAACTATGGCTACACCTTC
TRBD1 TRBJ2-2 few TRBV29-1 CSVGTGATGELFF TGCAGCGTTGGCACAGGGGCCACCGGGGAGCTGTTTTTT
- TRBJ1-1 - TRBV6-5 CASSYRKRLSNTEAFF TGTGCCAGCAGTTACCGGAAACGACTTTCGAACACTGAAGCTTTCTTT
- TRBJ1-2 - TRBV2 CASSGQINYGYTF TGTGCCAGCAGTGGACAGATTAACTATGGCTACACCTTC
- TRBJ2-6 - TRBV18 CASSPGHPSGANVLTF TGTGCCAGCTCACCGGGACACCCCTCTGGGGCCAACGTCCTGACTTTC
- TRBJ2-7 - TRBV5-4 CASTNEGYEQYF TGTGCCAGCACCAACGAGGGCTACGAGCAGTACTTC
- TRBJ2-1 - TRBV5-1 CASSRRTGSNEQFF TGCGCCAGCAGCCGACGGACGGGGAGCAATGAGCAGTTCTTC
TRBD2 TRBJ2-2 - TRBV7-3 CASRPRGGGADGGELFF TGTGCCAGCCGCCCCCGGGGCGGGGGGGCCGACGGCGGGGAGCTGTTTTTT
- TRBJ2-2 - TRBV4-3 CASSQEEPGYENTGELFF TGCGCCAGCAGCCAAGAAGAGCCGGGATACGAGAACACCGGGGAGCTGTTTTTT